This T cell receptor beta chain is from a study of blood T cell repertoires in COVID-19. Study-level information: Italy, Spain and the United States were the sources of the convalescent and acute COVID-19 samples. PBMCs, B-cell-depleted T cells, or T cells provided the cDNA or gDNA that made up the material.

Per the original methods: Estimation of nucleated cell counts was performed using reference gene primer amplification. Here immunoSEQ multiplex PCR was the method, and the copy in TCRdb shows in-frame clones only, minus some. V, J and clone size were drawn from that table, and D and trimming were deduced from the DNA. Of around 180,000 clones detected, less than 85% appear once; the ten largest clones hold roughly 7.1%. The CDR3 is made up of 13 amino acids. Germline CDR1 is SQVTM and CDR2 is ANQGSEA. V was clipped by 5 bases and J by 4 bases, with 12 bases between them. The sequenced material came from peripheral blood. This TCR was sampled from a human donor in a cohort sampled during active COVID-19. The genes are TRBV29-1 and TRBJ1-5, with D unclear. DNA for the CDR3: TGCAGCGTTCCGGGAGACGGGAATCAGCCCCAGCATTTT. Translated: CSVPGDGNQPQHF.